This TCR beta chain was sequenced during a study of shared clonotypes between healthy human individuals. Naive CD8 cells, CD45RO-negative and positively selected for CCR7, excluded terminally differentiated effector memory CD45RA+ cells. The V end was cut by 6 bases, the J end by 0 bases, with 18 bases between. CDR3 size: 18 residues. Germline CDR1 reads MNHEY; CDR2 reads SMNVEV (reference sequence). The study, taken as a whole, reports: Tissues were not sampled, only blood, and their repertoires likely differ.

Sequencing was performed with immunoSEQ multiplex PCR; in TCRdb, only in-frame clones are kept and a portion is missing. This table has about 2.1 million clones, 85% to 95% appearing once. Turning to this clone: What it binds is not known.

The rearrangement uses TRBV27 and TRBJ2-6; a weak D match, TRBD1 (6 bases). This sequence was found in a man aged 18 to 30 in good health. Some clones in this sample may be carry-over from other donors' samples. The source material was naive CD8+ T cells from PBMCs. The CDR3 DNA is TGTGCCAGCAGCACTTGGGACACCGTGATCTCTGGGGCCAACGTCCTGACTTTC. Protein: CASSTWDTVISGANVLTF.